This entry describes one T cell receptor beta chain. CDR1 and CDR2 from the germline V gene are SGHNT and YENEEA. The CDR3 has 15 amino acids. V lost 5 bases and J lost 5; bases outside the gene matches: 5. This sample is part of a study of blood T cell repertoires in COVID-19. Across the study: The cDNA or gDNA used as material had been derived from T cells, B-cell-depleted T cells, or PBMCs.

Source study methods: Reference gene primer amplification gave nucleated cell count estimates. Clones were read by immunoSEQ multiplex PCR, and TCRdb kept only the in-frame ones, dropping some. The V and J calls and the clone size are those of that table, but D and trimming were determined from the DNA. The sample holds a few hundred thousand clones; more than 75% are singletons and the top ten take 1.5% to 2%. Sample: peripheral blood. The origin of this receptor is a woman in her fifties or sixties with acute or convalescent COVID-19. The V call is TRBV11-3, the J call TRBJ2-1; TRBD2 matches at 11 bases. The CDR3 protein is CASSRTSGSNNEQFF. For the CDR3, the DNA is TGTGCCAGCAGCCGTACTAGCGGGAGCAACAATGAGCAGTTCTTC.